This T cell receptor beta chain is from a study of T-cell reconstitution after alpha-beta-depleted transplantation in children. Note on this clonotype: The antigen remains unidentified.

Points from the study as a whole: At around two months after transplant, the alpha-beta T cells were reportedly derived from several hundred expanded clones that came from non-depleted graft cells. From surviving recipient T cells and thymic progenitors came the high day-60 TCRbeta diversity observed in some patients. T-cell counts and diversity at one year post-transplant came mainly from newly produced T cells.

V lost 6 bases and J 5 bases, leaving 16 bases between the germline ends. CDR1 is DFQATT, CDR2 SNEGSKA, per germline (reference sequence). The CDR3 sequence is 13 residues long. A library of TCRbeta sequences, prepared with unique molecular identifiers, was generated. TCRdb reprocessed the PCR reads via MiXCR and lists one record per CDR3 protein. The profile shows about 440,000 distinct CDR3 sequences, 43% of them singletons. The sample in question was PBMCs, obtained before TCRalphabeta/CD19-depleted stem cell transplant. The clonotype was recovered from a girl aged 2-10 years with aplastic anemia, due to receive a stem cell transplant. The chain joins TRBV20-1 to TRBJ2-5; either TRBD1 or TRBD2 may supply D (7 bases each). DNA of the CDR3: TGCAGTGCCAGGGGGGGGGCCCCCGAGACCCAGTACTTC. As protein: CSARGGAPETQYF.